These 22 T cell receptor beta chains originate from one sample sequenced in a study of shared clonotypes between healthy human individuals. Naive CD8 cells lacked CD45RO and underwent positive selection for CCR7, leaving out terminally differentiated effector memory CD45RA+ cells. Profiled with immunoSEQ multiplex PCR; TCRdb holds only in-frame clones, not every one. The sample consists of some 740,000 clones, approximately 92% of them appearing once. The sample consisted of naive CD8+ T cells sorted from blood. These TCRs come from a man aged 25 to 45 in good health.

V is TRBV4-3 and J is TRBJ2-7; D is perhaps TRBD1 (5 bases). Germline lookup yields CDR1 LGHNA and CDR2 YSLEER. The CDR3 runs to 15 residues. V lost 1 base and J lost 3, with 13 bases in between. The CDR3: CASSQGADTYYEQYF. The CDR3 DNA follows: TGCGCCAGCAGCCAAGGGGCGGACACCTACTACGAGCAGTACTTC.

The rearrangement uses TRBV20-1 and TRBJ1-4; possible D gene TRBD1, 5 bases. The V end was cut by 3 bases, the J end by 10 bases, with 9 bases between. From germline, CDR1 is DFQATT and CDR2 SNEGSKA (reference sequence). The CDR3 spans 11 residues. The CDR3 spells CSARTVGKLFF. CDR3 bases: TGCAGTGCTAGGACAGTCGGAAAACTGTTTTTT.

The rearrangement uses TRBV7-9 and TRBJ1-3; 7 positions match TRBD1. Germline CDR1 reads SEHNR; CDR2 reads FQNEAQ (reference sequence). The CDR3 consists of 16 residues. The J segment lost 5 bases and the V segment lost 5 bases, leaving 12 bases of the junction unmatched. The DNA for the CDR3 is TGTGCCAGCAGCGTATCAACAGGGGCCCGGAGAAACACCATATATTTT. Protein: CASSVSTGARRNTIYF.

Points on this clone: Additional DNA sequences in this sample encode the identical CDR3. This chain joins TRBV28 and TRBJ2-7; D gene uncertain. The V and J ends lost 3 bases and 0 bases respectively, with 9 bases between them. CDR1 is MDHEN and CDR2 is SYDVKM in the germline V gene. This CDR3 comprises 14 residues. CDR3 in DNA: TGTGCCAGCAGTTTGGGTGGCAGCTCCTACGAGCAGTACTTC. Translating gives CASSLGGSSYEQYF.

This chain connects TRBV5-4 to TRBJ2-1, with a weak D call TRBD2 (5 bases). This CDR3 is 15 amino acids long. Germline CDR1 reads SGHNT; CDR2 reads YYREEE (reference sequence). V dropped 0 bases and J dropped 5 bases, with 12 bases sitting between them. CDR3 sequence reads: CASSLDPGIDNEQFF. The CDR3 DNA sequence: TGTGCCAGCAGCTTGGACCCCGGGATTGACAATGAGCAGTTCTTC.

The CDR3: CASSKATLAYLSYNEQFF. Written as DNA, the CDR3 is TGTGCCAGCAGCAAAGCCACACTAGCGTATCTATCCTACAATGAGCAGTTCTTC. The chain joins TRBV21-1 to TRBJ2-1; the table's D call TRBD2 went unverified against the DNA. TRBV21-1 has pseudogene status. The CDR3 extends over 18 amino acids.

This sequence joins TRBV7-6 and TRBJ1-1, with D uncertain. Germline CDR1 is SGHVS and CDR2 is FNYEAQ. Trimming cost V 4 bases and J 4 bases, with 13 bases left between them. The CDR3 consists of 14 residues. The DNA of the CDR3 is TGTGCCAGCAGCTCCGGCCCGGGGAGCACTGAAGCTTTCTTT. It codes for CASSSGPGSTEAFF. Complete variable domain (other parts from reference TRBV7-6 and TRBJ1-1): GAGVSQSPRYKVTKRGQDVALRCDPISGHVSLYWYRQALGQGPEFLTYFNYEAQQDKSGLPNDRFSAERPEGSISTLTIQRTEQRDSAMYRCASSSGPGSTEAFFGQGTRLTVV.

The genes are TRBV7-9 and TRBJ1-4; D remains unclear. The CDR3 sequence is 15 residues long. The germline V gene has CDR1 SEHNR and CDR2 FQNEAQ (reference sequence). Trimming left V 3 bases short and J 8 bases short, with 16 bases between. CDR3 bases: TGTGCCAGCAGCTTTATACGGAGGCGCGAAGAAAAACTGTTTTTT. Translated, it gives CASSFIRRREEKLFF.

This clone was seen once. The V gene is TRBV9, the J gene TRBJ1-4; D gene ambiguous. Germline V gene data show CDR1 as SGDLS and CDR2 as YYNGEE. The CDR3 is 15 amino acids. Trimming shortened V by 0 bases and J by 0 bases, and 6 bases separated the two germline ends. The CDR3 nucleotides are TGTGCCAGCAGCGTAGCCGGCACAACTAATGAAAAACTGTTTTTT. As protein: CASSVAGTTNEKLFF.

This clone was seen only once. The CDR3 coding sequence is TGTGCCACCAGCCCGACGGGAGCAACAAAACGGGAGACCCAGTACTTC. Its protein is CATSPTGATKRETQYF. The chain is built from TRBV15 and TRBJ2-5; D is possibly TRBD2 (6 bases). The CDR3 is made up of 16 amino acids. Deletions cut 5 bases from V and 5 bases from J, with 21 bases between. CDR1 is LNHNV and CDR2 is YYDKDF in the germline V gene (reference sequence).

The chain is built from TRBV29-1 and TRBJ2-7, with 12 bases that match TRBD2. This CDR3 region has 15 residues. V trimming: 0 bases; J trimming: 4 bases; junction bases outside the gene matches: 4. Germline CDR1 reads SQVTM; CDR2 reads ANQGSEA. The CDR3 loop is CSVEDRGLAGYEQYF. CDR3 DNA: TGCAGCGTTGAAGACAGAGGACTAGCGGGATACGAGCAGTACTTC.

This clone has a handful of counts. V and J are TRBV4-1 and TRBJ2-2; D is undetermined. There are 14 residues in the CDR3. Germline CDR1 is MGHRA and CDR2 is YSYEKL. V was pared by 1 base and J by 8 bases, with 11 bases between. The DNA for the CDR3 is TGCGCCAGCAGCCAAGTGGGTGTTTTAGGGGAGCTGTTTTTT. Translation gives CASSQVGVLGELFF.

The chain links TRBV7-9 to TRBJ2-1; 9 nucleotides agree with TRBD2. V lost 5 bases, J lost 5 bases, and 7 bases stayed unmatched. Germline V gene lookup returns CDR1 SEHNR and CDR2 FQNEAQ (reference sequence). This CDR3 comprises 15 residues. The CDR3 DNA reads TGTGCCAGCAGCGATAGCGGGGGAGGCAACAATGAGCAGTTCTTC. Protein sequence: CASSDSGGGNNEQFF.

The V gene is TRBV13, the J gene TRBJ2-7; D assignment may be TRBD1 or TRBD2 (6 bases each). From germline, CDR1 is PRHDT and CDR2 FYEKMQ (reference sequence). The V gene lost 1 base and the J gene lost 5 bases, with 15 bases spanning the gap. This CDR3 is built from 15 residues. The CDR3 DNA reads TGTGCCAGCAGCTTAGTAGGGGGGAGTCTCGACGAGCAGTACTTC. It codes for CASSLVGGSLDEQYF.

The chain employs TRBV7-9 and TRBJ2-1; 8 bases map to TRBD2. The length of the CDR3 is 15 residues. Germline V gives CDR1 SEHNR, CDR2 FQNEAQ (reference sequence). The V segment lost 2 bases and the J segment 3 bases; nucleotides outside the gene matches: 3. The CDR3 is CASSLSGSGYNEQFF. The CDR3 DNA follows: TGTGCCAGCAGCTTAAGCGGGAGTGGCTACAATGAGCAGTTCTTC.

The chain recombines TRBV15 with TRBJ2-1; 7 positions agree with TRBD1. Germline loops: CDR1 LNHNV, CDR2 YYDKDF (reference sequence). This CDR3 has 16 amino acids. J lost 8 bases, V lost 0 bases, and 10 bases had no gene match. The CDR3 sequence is CATSRDSVTGSHEQFF. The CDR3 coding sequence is TGTGCCACCAGCAGAGATTCCGTGACAGGGTCGCATGAGCAGTTCTTC. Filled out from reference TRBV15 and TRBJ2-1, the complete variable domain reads DAMVIQNPRYQVTQFGKPVTLSCSQTLNHNVMYWYQQKSSQAPKLLFHYYDKDFNNEADTPDNFQSRRPNTSFCFLDIRSPGLGDTAMYLCATSRDSVTGSHEQFFGPGTRLTVL.

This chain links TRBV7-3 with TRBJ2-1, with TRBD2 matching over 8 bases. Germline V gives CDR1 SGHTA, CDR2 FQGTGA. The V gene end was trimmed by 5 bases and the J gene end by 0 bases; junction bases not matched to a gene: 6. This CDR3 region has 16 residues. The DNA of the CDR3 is TGTGCCAGCAGCCCCTCCGGGACTAGCTCCTACAATGAGCAGTTCTTC. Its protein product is CASSPSGTSSYNEQFF.

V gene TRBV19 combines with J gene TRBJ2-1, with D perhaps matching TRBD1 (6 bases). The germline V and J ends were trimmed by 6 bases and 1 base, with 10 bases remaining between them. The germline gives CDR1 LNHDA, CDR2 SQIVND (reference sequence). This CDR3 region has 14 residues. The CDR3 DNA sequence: TGTGCCAGTAGATTACAGGGATCCTACAATGAGCAGTTCTTC. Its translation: CASRLQGSYNEQFF. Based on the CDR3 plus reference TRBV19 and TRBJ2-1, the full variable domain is DGGITQSPKYLFRKEGQNVTLSCEQNLNHDAMYWYRQDPGQGLRLIYYSQIVNDFQKGDIAEGYSVSREKKESFPLTVTSAQKNPTAFYLCASRLQGSYNEQFFGPGTRLTVL.

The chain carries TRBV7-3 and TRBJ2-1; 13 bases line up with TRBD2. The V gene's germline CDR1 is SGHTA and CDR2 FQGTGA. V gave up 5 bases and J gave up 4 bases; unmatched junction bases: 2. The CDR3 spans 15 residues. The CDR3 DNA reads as TGTGCCAGCAGCACGGGACTAGCGGGGTACAATGAGCAGTTCTTC. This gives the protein CASSTGLAGYNEQFF.

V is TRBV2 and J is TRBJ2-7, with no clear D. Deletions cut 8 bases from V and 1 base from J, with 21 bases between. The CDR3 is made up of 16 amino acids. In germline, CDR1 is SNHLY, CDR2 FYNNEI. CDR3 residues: CASYAPDSSWSYEQYF. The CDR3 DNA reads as TGTGCCAGCTATGCGCCAGACTCTTCTTGGTCCTACGAGCAGTACTTC. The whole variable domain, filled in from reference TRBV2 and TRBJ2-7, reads EPEVTQTPSHQVTQMGQEVILRCVPISNHLYFYWYRQILGQKVEFLVSFYNNEISEKSEIFDDQFSVERPDGSNFTLKIRSTKLEDSAMYFCASYAPDSSWSYEQYFGPGTRLTVT.

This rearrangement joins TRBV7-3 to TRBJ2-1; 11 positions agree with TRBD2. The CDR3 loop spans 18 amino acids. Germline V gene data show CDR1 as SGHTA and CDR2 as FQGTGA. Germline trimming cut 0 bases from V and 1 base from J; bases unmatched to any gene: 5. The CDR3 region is CASSLTGGLAASYNEQFF. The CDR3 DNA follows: TGTGCCAGCAGCTTAACTGGGGGACTAGCGGCATCCTACAATGAGCAGTTCTTC. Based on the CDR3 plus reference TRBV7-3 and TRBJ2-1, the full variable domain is GAGVSQTPSNKVTEKGKYVELRCDPISGHTALYWYRQSLGQGPEFLIYFQGTGAADDSGLPNDRFFAVRPEGSVSTLKIQRTERGDSAVYLCASSLTGGLAASYNEQFFGPGTRLTVL.

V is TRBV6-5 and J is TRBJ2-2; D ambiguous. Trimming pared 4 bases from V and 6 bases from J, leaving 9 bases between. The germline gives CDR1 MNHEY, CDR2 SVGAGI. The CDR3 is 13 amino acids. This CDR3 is CASSLGESGELFF. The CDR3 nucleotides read TGTGCCAGCAGTTTAGGCGAGTCCGGGGAGCTGTTTTTT.